The rows below give T cell receptor beta chains drawn from one sample of a study of blood T cell repertoires in COVID-19. Assay used: immunoSEQ multiplex PCR; TCRdb lists only in-frame clones, some missing. The sample holds some 200,000 clones; 70% to 90% are singletons and the top ten take around 6.5%. Sample: peripheral blood. The receptors were gathered from a man older than 75 with acute or convalescent COVID-19. CDR3s include the opening cysteine and the closing phenylalanine or tryptophan. The order of the fields is J gene, clone size, D gene, V gene, CDR3 protein, CDR3 DNA. A D gene is named only where the DNA matches it firmly. Clone size is shown for a subset of rows, as once, few, many or a class of expanded clone.

J: TRBJ2-7
size: NA
D: NA
V: TRBV5-4
CDR3: CASNRDFSYSEQYF
DNA: TGTGCCAGCAATAGGGACTTCTCTTACTCCGAGCAGTACTTC

J: TRBJ2-3
size: NA
D: NA
V: TRBV6-5
CDR3: CASSSTDADTQYF
DNA: TGTGCCAGCAGTTCAACAGACGCAGATACGCAGTATTTT

J: TRBJ2-1
size: NA
D: NA
V: TRBV11-3
CDR3: CASSFAGTGNNEQFF
DNA: TGTGCCAGCAGCTTTGCGGGGACTGGCAACAATGAGCAGTTCTTC

J: TRBJ2-2
size: NA
D: TRBD1
V: TRBV5-8
CDR3: CASRSGQVNTGELFF
DNA: TGTGCCAGCCGTTCGGGACAGGTGAACACCGGGGAGCTGTTTTTT

J: TRBJ1-1
size: NA
D: TRBD1
V: TRBV28
CDR3: CASTGEGAFF
DNA: TGTGCCAGTACAGGGGAAGGAGCTTTCTTT

J: TRBJ2-3
size: NA
D: NA
V: TRBV21-1
CDR3: CASVDRDRATQRRVDTQYF
DNA: TGTGCCAGCGTCGATCGGGACAGGGCCACTCAACGCCGCGTTGATACGCAGTATTTT

J: TRBJ2-1
size: NA
D: NA
V: TRBV10-1
CDR3: CASTKPGQEQFF
DNA: TGCGCCAGCACCAAACCTGGACAGGAGCAGTTCTTC

J: TRBJ1-5
size: NA
D: NA
V: TRBV7-9
CDR3: CASSRQENQPQHF
DNA: TGTGCCAGCAGCCGACAGGAAAACCAGCCCCAGCATTTT

J: TRBJ2-5
size: NA
D: TRBD1
V: TRBV15
CDR3: CATSREGTGVQETQYF
DNA: TGTGCCACCAGCAGAGAAGGGACAGGGGTACAAGAGACCCAGTACTTC

J: TRBJ1-4
size: NA
D: NA
V: TRBV18
CDR3: CASQITTNEKLFF
DNA: TGTGCCAGCCAGATTACAACTAATGAAAAACTGTTTTTT

J: TRBJ1-6
size: NA
D: NA
V: TRBV5-4
CDR3: CASSSGTYNSPLHF
DNA: TGTGCCAGCAGCTCCGGGACATATAATTCACCCCTCCACTTT

J: TRBJ2-1
size: NA
D: TRBD1
V: TRBV5-4
CDR3: CASSPTGGAYNEQFF
DNA: TGTGCCAGCAGCCCGACAGGGGGAGCCTACAATGAGCAGTTCTTC

J: TRBJ2-5
size: few
D: NA
V: TRBV30
CDR3: CAWTRLLQETQYF
DNA: TGTGCCTGGACAAGACTGCTACAAGAGACCCAGTACTTC

J: TRBJ2-1
size: NA
D: NA
V: TRBV6-2/TRBV6-3
CDR3: CASSYARRGPSSYNEQFF
DNA: TGTGCCAGCAGTTACGCCCGGAGGGGACCCAGCTCCTACAATGAGCAGTTCTTC

J: TRBJ1-2
size: NA
D: TRBD1
V: TRBV2
CDR3: CASTSLETGDGYTF
DNA: TGTGCCAGCACCTCTTTAGAGACAGGGGATGGCTACACCTTC

J: TRBJ2-3
size: NA
D: TRBD2
V: TRBV3-1/TRBV3-2
CDR3: CASSPLAGVPDTQYF
DNA: TGTGCCAGCAGCCCCCTAGCGGGAGTACCAGATACGCAGTATTTT